The sequence of this TCR beta chain was determined in a study of T cell repertoires and HLA-DP antigens. Using immunoSEQ multiplex PCR, the repertoire was profiled, and TCRdb retains in-frame clones only, with some absent. Of over 60,000 clones listed, 80% were seen once; the top ten hold about 1.4%. In regard to this clone: What it recognizes is unknown.

J lost 6 bases, V lost 2 bases, and 3 bases had no gene match. The length of the CDR3 is 13 residues. The germline gives CDR1 GTSNPN, CDR2 SVGIG (reference sequence). The sample comprised CD4+ T cells from PBMCs. The J gene is TRBJ2-1, the V gene TRBV30; 8 nucleotides align to TRBD1. This sequence originates from a man aged 60-69 years in good health and CMV-seronegative. CDR3 loop: CAWSIGQGNEQFF. The DNA of the CDR3 is TGTGCCTGGAGTATTGGACAGGGCAATGAGCAGTTCTTC.